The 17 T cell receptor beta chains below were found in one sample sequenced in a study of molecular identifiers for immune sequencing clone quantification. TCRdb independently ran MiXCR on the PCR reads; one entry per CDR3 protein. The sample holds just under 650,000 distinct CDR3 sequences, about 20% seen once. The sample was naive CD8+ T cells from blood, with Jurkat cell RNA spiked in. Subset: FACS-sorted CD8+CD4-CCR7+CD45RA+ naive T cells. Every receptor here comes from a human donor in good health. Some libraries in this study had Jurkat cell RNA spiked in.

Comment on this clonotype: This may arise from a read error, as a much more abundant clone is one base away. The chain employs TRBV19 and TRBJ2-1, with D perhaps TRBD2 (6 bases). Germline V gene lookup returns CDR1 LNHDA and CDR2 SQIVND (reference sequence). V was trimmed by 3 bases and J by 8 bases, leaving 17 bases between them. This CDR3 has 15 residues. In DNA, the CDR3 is TGTGCCAGTAGTATTGGTGAGCCGGGAGTCGATGAGCAGTTCTTC. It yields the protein CASSIGEPGVDEQFF.

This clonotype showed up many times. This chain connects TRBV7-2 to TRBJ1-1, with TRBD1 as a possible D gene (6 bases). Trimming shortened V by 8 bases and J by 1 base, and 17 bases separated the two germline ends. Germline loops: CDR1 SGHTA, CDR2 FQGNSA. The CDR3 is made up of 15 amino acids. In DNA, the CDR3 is TGTGCCAGCGCCCTTATGGGGGCGCCGAACACTGAAGCTTTCTTT. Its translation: CASALMGAPNTEAFF.

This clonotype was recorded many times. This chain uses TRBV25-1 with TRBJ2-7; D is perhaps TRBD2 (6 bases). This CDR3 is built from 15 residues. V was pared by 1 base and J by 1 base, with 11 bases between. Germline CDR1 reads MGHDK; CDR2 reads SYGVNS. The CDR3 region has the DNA TGTGCCAGCAGTGAATTATGGGCGGGATCCTACGAGCAGTACTTC. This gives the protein CASSELWAGSYEQYF.

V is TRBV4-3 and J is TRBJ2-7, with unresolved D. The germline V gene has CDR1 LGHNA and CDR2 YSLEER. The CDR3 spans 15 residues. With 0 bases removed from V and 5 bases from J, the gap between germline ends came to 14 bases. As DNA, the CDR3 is TGCGCCAGCAGCCAAGAGTGGCCAGAGCAGGACGAGCAGTACTTC. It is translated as CASSQEWPEQDEQYF.

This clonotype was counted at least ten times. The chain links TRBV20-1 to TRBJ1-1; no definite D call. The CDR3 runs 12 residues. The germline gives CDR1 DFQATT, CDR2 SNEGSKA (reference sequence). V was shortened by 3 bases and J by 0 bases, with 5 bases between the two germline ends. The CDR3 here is CSAREVNTEAFF. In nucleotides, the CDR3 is TGCAGTGCTAGGGAGGTGAACACTGAAGCTTTCTTT.

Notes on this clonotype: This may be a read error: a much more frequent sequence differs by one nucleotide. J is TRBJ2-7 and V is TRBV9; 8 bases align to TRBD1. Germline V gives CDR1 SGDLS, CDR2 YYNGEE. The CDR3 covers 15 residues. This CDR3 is CASSVHRDRPYEQCF. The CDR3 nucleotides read TGTGCCAGCAGCGTTCACCGGGACAGGCCCTACGAGCAGTGCTTC.

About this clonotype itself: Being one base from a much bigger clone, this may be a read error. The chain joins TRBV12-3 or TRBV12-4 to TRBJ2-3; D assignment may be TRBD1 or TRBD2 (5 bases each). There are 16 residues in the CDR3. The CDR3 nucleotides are TGTGTCAGCAGTTTAGAGGGGAAAGCTAGCACAGATACGCAGTATTTT. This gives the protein CVSSLEGKASTDTQYF.

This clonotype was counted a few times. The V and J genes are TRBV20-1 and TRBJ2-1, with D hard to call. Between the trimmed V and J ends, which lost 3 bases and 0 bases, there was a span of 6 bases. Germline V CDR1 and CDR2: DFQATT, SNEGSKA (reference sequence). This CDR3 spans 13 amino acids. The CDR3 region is CSASRSSYNEQFF. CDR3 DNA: TGCAGTGCTAGTAGGAGCTCCTACAATGAGCAGTTCTTC.

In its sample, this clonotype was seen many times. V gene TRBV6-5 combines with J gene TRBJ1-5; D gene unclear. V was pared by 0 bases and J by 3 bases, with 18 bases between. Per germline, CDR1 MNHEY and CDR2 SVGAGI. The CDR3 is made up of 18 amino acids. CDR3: CASSYSVVNWGHNQPQHF. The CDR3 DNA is TGTGCCAGCAGTTACTCGGTGGTAAATTGGGGTCACAATCAGCCCCAGCATTTT.

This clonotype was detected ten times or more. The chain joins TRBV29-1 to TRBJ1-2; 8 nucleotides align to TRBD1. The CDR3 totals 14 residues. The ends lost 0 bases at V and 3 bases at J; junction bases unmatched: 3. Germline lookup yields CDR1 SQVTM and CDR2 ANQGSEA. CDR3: CSVEDDRGYYGYTF. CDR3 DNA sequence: TGCAGCGTTGAAGATGACAGGGGCTACTATGGCTACACCTTC.

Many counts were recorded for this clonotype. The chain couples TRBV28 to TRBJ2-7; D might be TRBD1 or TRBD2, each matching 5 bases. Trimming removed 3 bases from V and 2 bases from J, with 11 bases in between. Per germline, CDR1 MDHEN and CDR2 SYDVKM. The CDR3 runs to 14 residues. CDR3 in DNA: TGTGCCAGCAGTTTCGGGACGTACGCCTACGAGCAGTACTTC. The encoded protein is CASSFGTYAYEQYF.

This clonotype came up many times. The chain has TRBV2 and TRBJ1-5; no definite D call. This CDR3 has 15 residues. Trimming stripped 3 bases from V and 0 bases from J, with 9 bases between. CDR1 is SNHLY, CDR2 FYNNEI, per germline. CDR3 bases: TGTGCCAGCAGTGAGTGGGGAAATAGCAATCAGCCCCAGCATTTT. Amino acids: CASSEWGNSNQPQHF.

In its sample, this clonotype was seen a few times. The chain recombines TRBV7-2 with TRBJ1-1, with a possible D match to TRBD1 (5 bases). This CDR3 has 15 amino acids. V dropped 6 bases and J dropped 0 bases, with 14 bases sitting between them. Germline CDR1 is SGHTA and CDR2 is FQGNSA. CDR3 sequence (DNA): TGTGCCAGCAGTCCCGAGGGGATTATGAACACTGAAGCTTTCTTT. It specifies CASSPEGIMNTEAFF.

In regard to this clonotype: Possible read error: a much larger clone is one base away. Written as DNA, the CDR3 is TGTGCCAGCAGATACTCGAGTTGGGGGTATGAGCAGTTCTTC. This codes for CASRYSSWGYEQFF. V gene TRBV6-5 combines with J gene TRBJ2-1; D could derive from TRBD1 or TRBD2 (5 bases each). The CDR3 runs 14 residues. Germline-derived CDR1 and CDR2 are MNHEY and SVGAGI.

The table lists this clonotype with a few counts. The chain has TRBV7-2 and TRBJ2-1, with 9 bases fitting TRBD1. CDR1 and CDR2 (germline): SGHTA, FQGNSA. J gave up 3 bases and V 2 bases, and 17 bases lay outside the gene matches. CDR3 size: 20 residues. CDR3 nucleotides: TGTGCCAGCAGCTTAAAGGGCGGGACAGGGCTCATGTTGGGCTACAATGAGCAGTTCTTC. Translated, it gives CASSLKGGTGLMLGYNEQFF.

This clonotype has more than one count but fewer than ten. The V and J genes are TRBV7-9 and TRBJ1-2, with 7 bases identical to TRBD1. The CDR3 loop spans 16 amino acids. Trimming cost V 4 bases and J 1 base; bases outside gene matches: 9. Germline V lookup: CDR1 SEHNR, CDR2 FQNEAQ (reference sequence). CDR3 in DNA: TGTGCCAGCAGCTCAAACTACAGGGGCGATAACTATGGCTACACCTTC. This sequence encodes CASSSNYRGDNYGYTF.

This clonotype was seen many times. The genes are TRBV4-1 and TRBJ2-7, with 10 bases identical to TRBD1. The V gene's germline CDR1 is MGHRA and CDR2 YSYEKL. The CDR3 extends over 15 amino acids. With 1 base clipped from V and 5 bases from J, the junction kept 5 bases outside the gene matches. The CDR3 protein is CASSQGAGQGNEQYF. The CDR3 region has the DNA TGCGCCAGCAGCCAAGGGGCGGGACAGGGGAACGAGCAGTACTTC.